The 22 T cell receptor beta chains below all came from one sample that was sequenced in a study of a mutant IDH1 vaccine in newly diagnosed glioma. Time point meaning: week 11, during vaccination. Every vaccination contained 300 ug of the mutant IDH1 20-mer peptide and was paired with topical imiquimod. TCRdb keeps only in-frame clones here, not all; method: immunoSEQ multiplex PCR. The sample includes about 120,000 clones, just under 80% of them seen just once. These receptors have no identified antigens. This sample comprised PBMCs, obtained from a glioma patient whose treatment included an IDH1 peptide vaccine. The receptors shown here come from a middle-aged man with glioma.

This chain links TRBV6-1 with TRBJ1-5; no clear D. Germline loops: CDR1 MNHNS, CDR2 SASEGT. The CDR3 consists of 14 residues. Trimming stripped 5 bases from V and 1 base from J, with 9 bases between. Here the CDR3 DNA reads TGTGCCAGCAGTCCCACATTGAGCAATCAGCCCCAGCATTTT. Its translation: CASSPTLSNQPQHF.

The sample holds a few counts of this clone. This sequence joins TRBV29-1 and TRBJ2-1; D is undetermined. The CDR3 extends over 12 amino acids. Per the germline V gene, CDR1 is SQVTM and CDR2 is ANQGSEA. The CDR3 DNA follows: TGCAGTGGTGTGGGTGTCGACAATGAGCAGTTCTTC. Translated: CSGVGVDNEQFF.

This clone has only one observation. V gene TRBV4-1 combines with J gene TRBJ2-2; D is perhaps TRBD2 (5 bases). The CDR3 has 15 amino acids. V was trimmed by 1 base and J by 6 bases, leaving 12 bases between them. The germline gives CDR1 MGHRA, CDR2 YSYEKL. CDR3 in amino acids: CASSQVPGKAGELFF. The CDR3 DNA follows: TGCGCCAGCAGCCAAGTGCCGGGAAAGGCCGGGGAGCTGTTTTTT.

In its sample, this clone was seen a few times. The chain uses TRBV7-9 and TRBJ1-1, with 7 nucleotides matching TRBD1. V gave up 3 bases and J gave up 1 base; unmatched junction bases: 2. The CDR3 covers 14 residues. Germline CDR1 is SEHNR and CDR2 is FQNEAQ (reference sequence). CDR3: CASSFRQGNTEAFF. CDR3 bases: TGTGCCAGCAGCTTCCGACAGGGGAACACTGAAGCTTTCTTT.

The chain carries TRBV2 and TRBJ2-7; D unclear. In germline, CDR1 is SNHLY, CDR2 FYNNEI. Trimming took 5 bases from V and 2 from J, leaving 10 bases between them. CDR3 length: 13 amino acids. CDR3 sequence reads: CASSSRRAYEQYF. CDR3 nucleotides: TGTGCCAGCAGTTCCCGCCGCGCCTACGAGCAGTACTTC.

The rearrangement links TRBV27 to TRBJ1-4; 7 bases match TRBD1. The CDR3 sequence is 19 residues long. CDR1 and CDR2 (germline): MNHEY, SMNVEV (reference sequence). Germline trimming cut 2 bases from V and 8 bases from J; bases unmatched to any gene: 20. CDR3 sequence (DNA): TGTGCCAGCAGTTTACAACGAGGAGGGGGCTCGGGCCGGAGGGAAAAACTGTTTTTT. Translating gives CASSLQRGGGSGRREKLFF.

This clone has a handful of counts. J is TRBJ1-2 and V is TRBV5-8; 8 bases match TRBD1. In germline, CDR1 is SGHTS, CDR2 YDEGEE. This CDR3 comprises 13 residues. Losses at the gene ends were 4 bases for V and 6 bases for J; bases not matched to a gene: 5. Here the CDR3 reads CASSPSGGNGYTF. The CDR3, as DNA: TGTGCCAGCAGCCCCTCAGGGGGCAATGGCTACACCTTC.

CDR3 nucleotide sequence: TGTGCCAGCAGCTTCAAGACAGGGGTAGGAAACACCATATATTTT. It encodes CASSFKTGVGNTIYF. The chain carries TRBV11-2 and TRBJ1-3; 8 positions agree with TRBD1. Germline CDR1 and CDR2: SGHAT and FQNNGV. CDR3 length: 15 residues. V lost 3 bases and J lost 4; bases outside the gene matches: 5.

This clone has a single count. CDR3 nucleotides: TGTGCCATCAGTACTAGACAGGGAACGGCTTACAATGAGCAGTTCTTC. It encodes CAISTRQGTAYNEQFF. The genes are TRBV10-3 and TRBJ2-1, with 7 bases aligning to TRBD1. CDR3 size: 16 residues. From germline, CDR1 is ENHRY and CDR2 SYGVKD. V trimming: 5 bases; J trimming: 4 bases; junction bases outside the gene matches: 11.

The gene calls are TRBV27 and TRBJ2-7, with D perhaps matching TRBD1 (6 bases). This CDR3 is 14 amino acids long. Trimming left V 8 bases short and J 0 bases short, with 14 bases between. The V gene's germline CDR1 is MNHEY and CDR2 SMNVEV (reference sequence). CDR3 amino acids: CASRDRPDSYEQYF. DNA for the CDR3: TGTGCCAGCCGCGACAGGCCGGACTCCTACGAGCAGTACTTC.

This clone was observed a handful of times. The rearrangement uses TRBV5-6 and TRBJ2-7, with 9 positions matching TRBD1. The CDR3 has 15 amino acids. Germline values: CDR1 SGHDT, CDR2 YYEEEE. Trimming cost V 1 base and J 5 bases; bases outside gene matches: 7. The CDR3 loop is CASSLPGGTGNEQYF. The CDR3 coding sequence is TGTGCCAGCAGCTTGCCCGGCGGGACAGGGAACGAGCAGTACTTC.

This clone was seen more than once but under ten times. The V gene is TRBV30, the J gene TRBJ1-5; D is perhaps TRBD1 (5 bases). Trimming removed 1 base from V and 4 bases from J, with 14 bases in between. The CDR3 length is 15 residues. Looked up from germline, CDR1 is GTSNPN and CDR2 is SVGIG (reference sequence). CDR3 bases: TGTGCCTGGAGTGAGAGAGGGGCGCGGAATCAGCCCCAGCATTTT. It codes for CAWSERGARNQPQHF.

As DNA, the CDR3 is TGTGCCAGCAGCGTAGCCTCCGGTTCGTCGTGGGGGGGCAACCAAGAGACCCAGTACTTC. This encodes CASSVASGSSWGGNQETQYF. The chain links TRBV9 to TRBJ2-5; D might be TRBD2 (7 bases). V was trimmed by 0 bases and J by 0 bases, leaving 24 bases between them. Germline values: CDR1 SGDLS, CDR2 YYNGEE. This CDR3 has 20 amino acids.

The chain has TRBV27 and TRBJ2-2, with D perhaps TRBD2 (6 bases). The length of the CDR3 is 15 residues. The V gene's germline CDR1 is MNHEY and CDR2 SMNVEV (reference sequence). Trimming shortened V by 5 bases and J by 2 bases, and 12 bases separated the two germline ends. The CDR3 region is CASSPVSGNTGELFF. As DNA, the CDR3 is TGTGCCAGCAGTCCCGTTAGCGGCAACACCGGGGAGCTGTTTTTT.

This clone appeared a few times. The chain joins TRBV29-1 to TRBJ2-1; the match to TRBD2 covers 8 bases. The CDR3 totals 16 residues. The J segment lost 4 bases and the V segment lost 0 bases, leaving 8 bases of the junction unmatched. Germline V lookup: CDR1 SQVTM, CDR2 ANQGSEA. The CDR3: CSVEDPQRETYNEQFF. The CDR3 DNA sequence: TGCAGCGTTGAAGATCCCCAGCGGGAGACTTACAATGAGCAGTTCTTC.

The chain joins TRBV2 to TRBJ1-2, with unresolved D. CDR1 and CDR2 from the germline V gene are SNHLY and FYNNEI. Trimming cost V 7 bases and J 4 bases, with 19 bases left between them. This CDR3 contains 15 residues. Written as DNA, the CDR3 is TGTGCCAGCAACCCCCTGGCCTCAACGGGCTATGGCTACACCTTC. Translating it yields CASNPLASTGYGYTF.

The V call is TRBV9, the J call TRBJ2-7, with 10 nucleotides matching TRBD1. CDR3 length equals 14 residues. The V and J ends lost 3 bases and 6 bases, in that order; junction bases with no gene match: 6. Germline values: CDR1 SGDLS, CDR2 YYNGEE. The CDR3 sequence: CASSDPGTGVEQYF. CDR3 nucleotide sequence: TGTGCCAGCAGCGATCCCGGGACAGGGGTCGAGCAGTACTTC.

The chain uses TRBV6-5 and TRBJ2-5; 7 bases are shared with TRBD2. The germline gives CDR1 MNHEY, CDR2 SVGAGI. After removal of 5 bases from V and 5 bases from J, the junction contained 8 bases not matched to a gene. The CDR3 runs 14 residues. The chain's CDR3 is CASSQTRGVETQYF. The CDR3 DNA is TGTGCCAGCAGTCAGACCCGGGGGGTGGAGACCCAGTACTTC.

The genes are TRBV6-5 and TRBJ1-1, with no clear D. The CDR3 contains 14 residues. Germline V gives CDR1 MNHEY, CDR2 SVGAGI. V was shortened by 2 bases and J by 5 bases, with 12 bases between the two germline ends. The chain's CDR3 is CASSYLQVGTEAFF. CDR3 sequence (DNA): TGTGCCAGCAGTTACCTCCAGGTCGGAACTGAAGCTTTCTTT.

The rearrangement links TRBV11-3 to TRBJ2-1, with D maybe TRBD1 (6 bases). The CDR3 sequence is 15 residues long. CDR1 is SGHNT, CDR2 YENEEA, per germline. Trimming left V 1 base short and J 5 bases short, with 12 bases between. This chain's CDR3 is CASSLGKTGNNEQFF. Here the CDR3 DNA reads TGTGCCAGCAGCTTAGGGAAAACAGGGAACAATGAGCAGTTCTTC.

This clone was recorded once. The chain has TRBV30 and TRBJ2-2; 9 bases agree with TRBD1. The V gene end was trimmed by 1 base and the J gene end by 6 bases; junction bases not matched to a gene: 3. Per germline, CDR1 GTSNPN and CDR2 SVGIG (reference sequence). There are 14 residues in the CDR3. CDR3 protein: CAWSGTGAAGELFF. CDR3 DNA sequence: TGTGCCTGGAGTGGGACAGGGGCGGCCGGGGAGCTGTTTTTT. Filled out from reference TRBV30 and TRBJ2-2, the complete variable domain reads SQTIHQWPATLVQPVGSPLSLECTVEGTSNPNLYWYRQAAGRGLQLLFYSVGIGQISSEVPQNLSASRPQDRQFILSSKKLLLSDSGFYLCAWSGTGAAGELFFGEGSRLTVL.

J is TRBJ1-5 and V is TRBV2; 8 bases line up with TRBD1. Germline CDR1 is SNHLY and CDR2 is FYNNEI. This CDR3 comprises 16 residues. Losses at the gene ends were 8 bases for V and 7 bases for J; bases not matched to a gene: 16. CDR3 residues: CASGSPGTGRNQPQHF. The CDR3 region has the DNA TGTGCCAGCGGTTCTCCCGGGACAGGTAGGAACCAGCCCCAGCATTTT.